The rows below give T cell receptor beta chains drawn from one sample of a study of cytomegalovirus exposure and HLA in healthy donors. Sequencing used immunoSEQ multiplex PCR; TCRdb keeps in-frame clones, though not all of them. The table has 100,000 to 150,000 clones, roughly 80% seen once; the top ten hold about a tenth. The sample consisted of PBMCs. The receptors derive from a man aged 30 to 39 in good health and CMV-seropositive. Both conserved end residues are part of each CDR3. D genes are given only for firm matches.

>TRBD1|TRBV28
CASTPAGDRSTYEQYF
>TRBD1|TRBV4-1
CASSQGDRGRYEQYF
>TRBD2|TRBV7-9
CASSLGTSHTTSEQFF
>TRBD1|TRBV4-2
CASSQAGQGAWGEQFF
>TRBD1|TRBV11-2
CASSLSGTGQETQYF
>TRBD1|TRBV28
CASSEFGTGLDTQYF
>-|TRBV19
CASSMGGMTYEQYF
>TRBD2|TRBV5-1
CASSVFPGTSGRNEQFF
>-|TRBV9
CASSVGEGPNTEAFF
>-|TRBV28
CASNRQSPYEQYF
>-|TRBV7-2
CASSLRGATQYF
>-|TRBV27
CASSLGLPSNQPQHF
>-|TRBV6-5
CASSYTGFNTEAFF
>TRBD1|TRBV11-2
CASSGTVANTGELFF
>TRBD2|TRBV7-2
CASSLVISGGWDTQYF
>-|TRBV4-3
CASSLARGPVQPQHF
>-|TRBV27
CASSSPTGEGNTEAFF
>TRBD2|TRBV28
CASSLWSFEAGGPYYEQYF
>-|TRBV29-1
CSVEGRGGRGRNTEAFF
>-|TRBV2
CASKGGGRFTEAFF
>-|TRBV27
CASNKVGQPQHF
>-|TRBV6-5
CASSYSKGQGYGYTF
>-|TRBV11-2
CASSLERGEQPQHF
>TRBD2|TRBV14
CASSQFGTSGSTDTQYF
>TRBD1|TRBV15
CATSARDRGVYEQYF
>-|TRBV6-5
CASSYSPSGNYGYTF
>TRBD2|TRBV5-4
CASSLPSGNEQFF
>-|TRBV6-6
CASSGGAQETQYF
>TRBD2|TRBV28
CASSSSFGLAGVDEQFF
>-|TRBV27
CASSRRGASSYEQYF